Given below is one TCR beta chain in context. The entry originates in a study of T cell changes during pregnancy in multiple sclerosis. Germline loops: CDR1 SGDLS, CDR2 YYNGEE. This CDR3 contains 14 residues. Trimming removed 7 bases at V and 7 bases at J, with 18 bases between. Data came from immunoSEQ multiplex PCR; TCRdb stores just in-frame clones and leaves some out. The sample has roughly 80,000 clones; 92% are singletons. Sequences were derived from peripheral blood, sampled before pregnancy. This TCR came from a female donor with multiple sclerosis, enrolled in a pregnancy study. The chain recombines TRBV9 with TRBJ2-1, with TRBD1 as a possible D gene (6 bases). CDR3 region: CASGPPGTPNEQFF. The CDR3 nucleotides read TGTGCCAGCGGCCCACCCGGGACACCGAATGAGCAGTTCTTC.